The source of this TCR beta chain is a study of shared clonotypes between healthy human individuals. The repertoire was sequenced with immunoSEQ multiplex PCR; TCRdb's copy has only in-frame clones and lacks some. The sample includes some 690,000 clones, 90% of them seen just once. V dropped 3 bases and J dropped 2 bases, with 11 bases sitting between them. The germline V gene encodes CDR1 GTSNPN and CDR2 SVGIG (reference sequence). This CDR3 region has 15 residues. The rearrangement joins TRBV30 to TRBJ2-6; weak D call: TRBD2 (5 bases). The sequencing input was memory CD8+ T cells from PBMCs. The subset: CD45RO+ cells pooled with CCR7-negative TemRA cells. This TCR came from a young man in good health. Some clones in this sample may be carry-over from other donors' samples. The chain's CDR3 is CAWRESGTGANVLTF. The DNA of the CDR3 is TGTGCCTGGAGAGAATCCGGGACTGGGGCCAACGTCCTGACTTTC.